This T cell receptor (beta chain) was recorded in a study of shared clonotypes between healthy human individuals. In regard to this clone: The antigen remains unidentified.

Study-level findings and limits: Richness estimates generally favored naive over memory subsets. It was anticipated that sequencing depth would influence how many clonotypes donors shared.

CDR1 is SGHDT, CDR2 YYEEEE, per germline. Unmatched junction bases numbered 6, after V lost 4 bases and J lost 4 bases. The CDR3 is made up of 14 amino acids. Samples underwent the assay at deep level. Measured with immunoSEQ multiplex PCR; TCRdb has only the in-frame clones, and not every one. The sample consists of hundreds of thousands of clones, 73% of them appearing once. J is TRBJ2-7 and V is TRBV5-6; TRBD1 agrees at 9 bases. The sequence was collected from a woman aged 25 to 39 in good health. Material: memory CD4+ T cells sorted from blood. Subset of the sample: CD45RA-negative fraction. The DNA for the CDR3 is TGTGCCAGCAGCGAACAGGGGGCCCCATACGAGCAGTACTTC. This encodes CASSEQGAPYEQYF.